Given below is one T cell receptor (beta chain) in context. Antigen specificity is unknown. The data are from a study of T cell responses to AZD1222 COVID-19 vaccine. Broader study findings: A rise in Spike-specific TCR breadth and depth followed two AZD1222 doses. Spike was spanned by vaccine-associated CD4 TCRs, which were dominant at 160-218 and 743-854.

The table came from immunoSEQ multiplex PCR; TCRdb's copy has only in-frame clones and leaves some out. The sample has about 160,000 clones; roughly 92% are singletons. There are 15 residues in the CDR3. The V end was cut by 5 bases, the J end by 4 bases, with 14 bases between. In germline, CDR1 is SGHTA, CDR2 FQGNSA. This clonotype originated in an adult who received the AZD1222 COVID-19 vaccine. The specimen was peripheral blood, collected 28 days after the second AZD1222 dose. This chain connects TRBV7-2 to TRBJ2-2; D remains unclear. CDR3 bases: TGTGCCAGCAGCCAGGATCGAGTTAGCACCGGGGAGCTGTTTTTT. It yields the protein CASSQDRVSTGELFF.